Presented here are 2 T cell receptor beta chains from one specimen sequenced in a study of T-cell memory formation after mild COVID-19. TCRdb called the 5' RACE reads again in MiXCR, with one record for every CDR3 protein. Seen here are about 560,000 distinct CDR3 sequences, less than 25% observed once, and the top ten hold about 8.7%. Specimen: PBMCs or a T cell subset sorted from them (not recorded which). The receptors stem from an adult woman who had mild COVID-19 (a few samples of this study predate the infection). Cell type and time point are not known.

This clonotype was detected a few times. This chain uses TRBV5-1 with TRBJ1-3; D is perhaps TRBD1 (5 bases). The CDR3 length is 16 residues. The germline V and J ends were trimmed by 0 bases and 0 bases, with 10 bases remaining between them. Germline V lookup: CDR1 SGHRS, CDR2 YFSETQ. The CDR3 bases are TGCGCCAGCAGCTTGGATTGGGGGAGCTCTGGAAACACCATATATTTT. Protein sequence: CASSLDWGSSGNTIYF.

The rearrangement joins TRBV5-1 to TRBJ2-3; 8 bases match TRBD2. Germline V gives CDR1 SGHRS, CDR2 YFSETQ. V lost 5 bases to trimming and J lost 6 bases; unmatched junction nucleotides: 11. CDR3 size: 15 residues. CDR3 nucleotides: TGCGCCAGCAGTCGTAGCGGGGTCGGCGGGGATACGCAGTATTTT. Its translation is CASSRSGVGGDTQYF.